This T cell receptor (beta chain) appears in the sequencing data of a study of T cell repertoires in cytomegalovirus infection. TCRdb re-derived calls from the reads in MiXCR, one entry per CDR3 protein. Of around 280,000 distinct CDR3 sequences in the sample, around 15% are singletons; the top ten hold around 8.8%. The CDR3 runs 14 residues. The germline V gene has CDR1 SEHNR and CDR2 FQNEAQ (reference sequence). Trimming removed 1 base from V and 6 bases from J, with 10 bases in between. This clonotype was counted at least ten times. This chain connects TRBV7-9 to TRBJ2-1, with D possibly matching TRBD2 (5 bases). Sample: PBMCs. The sequence was collected from a human donor in good health (CMV status not recorded). Some clones in this sample may be carry-over from other donors' samples. CDR3 DNA: TGTGCCAGCAGCTTAGGGGGAGCGGCCAATGAGCAGTTCTTC. Translation: CASSLGGAANEQFF.